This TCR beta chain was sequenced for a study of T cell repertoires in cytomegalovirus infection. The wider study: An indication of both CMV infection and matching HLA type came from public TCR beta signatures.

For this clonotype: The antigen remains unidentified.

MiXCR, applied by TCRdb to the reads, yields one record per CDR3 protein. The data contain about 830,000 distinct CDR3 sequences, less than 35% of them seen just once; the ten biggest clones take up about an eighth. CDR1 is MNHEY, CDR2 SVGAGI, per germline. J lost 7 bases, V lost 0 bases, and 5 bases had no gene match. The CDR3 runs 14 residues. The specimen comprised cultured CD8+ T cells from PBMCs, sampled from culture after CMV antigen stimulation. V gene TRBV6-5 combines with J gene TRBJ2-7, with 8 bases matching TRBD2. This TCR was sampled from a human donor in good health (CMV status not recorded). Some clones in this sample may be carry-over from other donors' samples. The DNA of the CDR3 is TGTGCCAGCAGTTACTCGAGGCGGGGGGAAGAGCAGTACTTC. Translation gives CASSYSRRGEEQYF.